The source of this TCR beta chain is a study of blood T cell repertoires in COVID-19. About the study: The analysed material was cDNA or gDNA that came from T cells, B-cell-depleted T cells, or PBMCs.

Authors' methods: By means of reference gene primer amplification, nucleated cell counts were estimated. TCRdb's copy holds only in-frame clones and misses some; the assay was immunoSEQ multiplex PCR. That table furnishes V, J and clone size, whereas the DNA furnished D and trimming. This table has about 230,000 clones, 75% to 85% appearing once. The V gene's germline CDR1 is MNHEY and CDR2 SMNVEV (reference sequence). The CDR3 has 14 residues. Trimming took 3 bases from V and 4 from J, leaving 13 bases between them. The sample consisted of peripheral blood. The clonotype originates from a woman aged 45-59 years with acute or convalescent COVID-19. This chain connects TRBV27 to TRBJ2-7; D possibly corresponds to TRBD2 (6 bases). This CDR3 reads CASSFGASVYEQYF. The CDR3 region has the DNA TGTGCCAGCAGTTTCGGGGCTAGCGTTTACGAGCAGTACTTC.